This TCR beta chain comes out of a study of T-cell memory formation after mild COVID-19. Germline V gene data show CDR1 as SGHRS and CDR2 as YFSETQ. This CDR3 contains 14 residues. Trimming took 0 bases from V and 3 from J, leaving 7 bases between them. 5'RACE, which relied on constant-segment primers, yielded TCR alpha and TCR beta cDNA libraries carrying sample barcodes and UMIs. TCRdb re-analysed the 5' RACE reads in MiXCR, keeping a single row per CDR3 protein. This table has about 430,000 distinct CDR3 sequences, about 20% appearing once. The V gene is TRBV5-1, the J gene TRBJ1-5; D is unresolved. This receptor was taken from a man aged 18-30 years who had mild COVID-19 (a few samples of this study predate the infection). Cell type and time point are not known. The specimen sequenced was PBMCs or a T cell subset sorted from them (not recorded which). CDR3 loop: CASSLGGDNQPQHF. CDR3 in DNA: TGCGCCAGCAGCTTGGGTGGAGACAATCAGCCCCAGCATTTT.